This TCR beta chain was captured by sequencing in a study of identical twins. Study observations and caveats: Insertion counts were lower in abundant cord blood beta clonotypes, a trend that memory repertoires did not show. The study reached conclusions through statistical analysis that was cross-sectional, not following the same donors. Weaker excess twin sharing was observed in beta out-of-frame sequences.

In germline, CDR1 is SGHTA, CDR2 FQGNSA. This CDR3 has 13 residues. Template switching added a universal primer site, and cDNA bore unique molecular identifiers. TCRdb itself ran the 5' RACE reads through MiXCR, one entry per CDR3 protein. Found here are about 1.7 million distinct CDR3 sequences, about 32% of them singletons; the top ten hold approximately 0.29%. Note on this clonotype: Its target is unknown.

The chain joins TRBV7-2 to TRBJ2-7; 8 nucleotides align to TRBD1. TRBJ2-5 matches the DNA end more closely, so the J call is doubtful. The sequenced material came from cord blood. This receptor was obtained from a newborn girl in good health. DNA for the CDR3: TGTGCCAGCAGCTCGGACAGGGTGGAGACCCAGTACTTC. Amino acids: CASSSDRVETQYF.